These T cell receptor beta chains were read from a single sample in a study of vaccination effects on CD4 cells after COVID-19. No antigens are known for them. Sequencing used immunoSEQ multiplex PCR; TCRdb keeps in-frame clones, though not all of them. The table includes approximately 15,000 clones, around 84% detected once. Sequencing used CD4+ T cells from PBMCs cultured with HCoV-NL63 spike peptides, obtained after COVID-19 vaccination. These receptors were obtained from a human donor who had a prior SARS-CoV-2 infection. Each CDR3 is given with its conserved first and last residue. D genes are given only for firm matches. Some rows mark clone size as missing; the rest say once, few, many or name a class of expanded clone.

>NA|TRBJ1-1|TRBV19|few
CASSQRFLTEAFF
TGTGCCAGTAGCCAGAGATTTCTAACTGAAGCTTTCTTT
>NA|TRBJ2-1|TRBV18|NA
CASSPLNSYNEQFF
TGTGCCAGCTCACCACTTAACTCCTACAATGAGCAGTTCTTC
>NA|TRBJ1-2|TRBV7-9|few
CASSLTSRSNYGYTF
TGTGCCAGCAGCTTAACTTCCAGGTCTAACTATGGCTACACCTTC
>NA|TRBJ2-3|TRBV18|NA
CASSPLGDPTDTQYF
TGTGCCAGCTCACCACTGGGGGACCCCACAGATACGCAGTATTTT
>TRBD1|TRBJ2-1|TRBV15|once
CATSVQGEGEQFF
TGTGCCACCAGCGTACAGGGGGAAGGTGAGCAGTTCTTC
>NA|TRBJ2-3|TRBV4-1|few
CASSQDTLVLASADTQYF
TGCGCCAGCAGCCAAGATACACTAGTATTGGCGTCGGCAGATACGCAGTATTTT
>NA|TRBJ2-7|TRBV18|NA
CASSPQRRGSYEQYF
TGTGCCAGCTCACCCCAGCGGAGGGGGTCCTACGAGCAGTACTTC
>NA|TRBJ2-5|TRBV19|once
CASSIGPSQETQYF
TGTGCCAGTAGTATCGGTCCCAGCCAAGAGACCCAGTACTTC
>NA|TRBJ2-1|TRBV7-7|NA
CASSLGGGSTEQFF
TGTGCTAGCAGCTTAGGTGGGGGTTCGACAGAGCAGTTCTTC
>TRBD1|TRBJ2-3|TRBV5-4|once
CASSLVGQGAYTQYF
TGTGCCAGCAGCTTGGTTGGACAGGGGGCATATACGCAGTATTTT
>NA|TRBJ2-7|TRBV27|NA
CASRRGMTYEQYF
TGTGCCAGCAGACGCGGGATGACCTACGAGCAGTACTTC
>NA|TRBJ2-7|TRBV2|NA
CASSPQGYEQYF
TGTGCCAGCAGTCCACAGGGATACGAGCAGTACTTC
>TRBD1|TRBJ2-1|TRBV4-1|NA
CASSQGQGAWNEQFF
TGCGCCAGCAGCCAAGGACAGGGGGCGTGGAATGAGCAGTTCTTC
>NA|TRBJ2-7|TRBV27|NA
CASSFHGGLSYEQYF
TGTGCCAGCAGTTTCCATGGCGGTTTATCCTACGAGCAGTACTTC
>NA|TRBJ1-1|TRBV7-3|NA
CASRLGQREGEAFF
TGTGCCAGCAGGTTGGGCCAAAGGGAGGGCGAAGCTTTCTTT
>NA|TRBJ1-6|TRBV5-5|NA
CASSLPPVEKNSPLHF
TGTGCCAGCAGCTTGCCCCCCGTGGAGAAGAATTCACCCCTCCACTTT
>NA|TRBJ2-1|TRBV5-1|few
CASSLGGGLSSYNEQFF
TGCGCCAGCAGCTTGGGTGGGGGCCTTAGCTCCTACAATGAGCAGTTCTTC
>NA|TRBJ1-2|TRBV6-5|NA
CATLRFGRNYGYTF
TGTGCCACCCTCCGGTTTGGACGGAACTATGGCTACACCTTC
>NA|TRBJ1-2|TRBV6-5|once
CASSWGFLSEYGYTF
TGTGCCAGCAGTTGGGGGTTCCTTTCGGAGTATGGCTACACCTTC
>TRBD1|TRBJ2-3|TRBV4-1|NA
CASSQMWGTGTDTQYF
TGCGCCAGCAGCCAGATGTGGGGGACAGGGACAGATACGCAGTATTTT
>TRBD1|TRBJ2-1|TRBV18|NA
CASSPPSGTANEQFF
TGTGCCAGCTCACCACCCTCCGGGACAGCCAATGAGCAGTTCTTC
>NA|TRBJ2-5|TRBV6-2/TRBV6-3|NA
CASSYRYRETQYF
TGTGCCAGCAGTTACAGGTATCGTGAGACCCAGTACTTC
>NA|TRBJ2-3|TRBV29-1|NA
CSTDGADDTQYF
TGCAGCACAGACGGGGCGGACGATACGCAGTATTTT
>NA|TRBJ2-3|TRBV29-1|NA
CSVEGGRGTDTQYF
TGCAGCGTTGAAGGGGGAAGGGGGACAGATACGCAGTATTTT
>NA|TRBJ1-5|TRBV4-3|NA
CASSQDLFRTPDSNQPQHF
TGCGCCAGCAGCCAAGATCTTTTTCGCACACCTGATAGCAATCAGCCCCAGCATTTT
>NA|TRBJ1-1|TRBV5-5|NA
CASSPVSMDTEAFF
TGTGCCAGCAGCCCCGTATCCATGGACACTGAAGCTTTCTTT
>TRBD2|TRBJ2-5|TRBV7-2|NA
CASSLAWLAGRETQYF
TGTGCCAGCAGCTTAGCCTGGCTAGCGGGAAGAGAGACCCAGTACTTC
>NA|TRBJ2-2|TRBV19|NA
CASSIRTVGELFF
TGTGCCAGTAGTATAAGGACAGTCGGGGAGCTGTTTTTT
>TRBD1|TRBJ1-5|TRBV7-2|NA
CASSPRGGQPQHF
TGTGCCAGCAGCCCCAGGGGGGGTCAGCCCCAGCATTTT
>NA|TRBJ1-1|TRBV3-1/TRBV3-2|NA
CASSQVFTEAFF
TGTGCCAGCAGCCAAGTTTTCACTGAAGCTTTCTTT
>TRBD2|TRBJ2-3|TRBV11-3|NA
CASSLESRGRAGSENTDTQYF
TGTGCCAGCAGCTTAGAATCCCGCGGGAGGGCCGGTTCAGAGAATACAGATACGCAGTATTTT
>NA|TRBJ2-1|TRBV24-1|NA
CATGDSGSYNEQFF
TGTGCCACCGGAGACAGCGGCTCCTACAATGAGCAGTTCTTC
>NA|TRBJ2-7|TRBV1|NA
CTSSPFGTSRAYEQYF
TGCACCAGCAGCCCCTTCGGGACAAGTCGAGCCTACGAGCAGTACTTC
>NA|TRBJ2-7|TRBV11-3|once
CASSLDTDASYEQYF
TGTGCCAGCAGCTTAGACACCGATGCCTCCTACGAGCAGTACTTC
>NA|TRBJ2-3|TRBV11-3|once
CASSFDRITDTQYF
TGTGCCAGCAGCTTCGACAGAATCACAGATACGCAGTATTTT
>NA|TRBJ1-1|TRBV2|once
CASKGGQLTEAFF
TGTGCCAGCAAAGGGGGGCAGCTCACTGAAGCTTTCTTT
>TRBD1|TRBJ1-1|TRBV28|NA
CASRRTGTILSSFF
TGTGCCAGCAGGCGGACAGGGACGATCTTGTCTTCTTTCTTT
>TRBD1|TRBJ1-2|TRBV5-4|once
CASSLGQGANTNYGYTF
TGTGCCAGCAGCTTGGGGCAGGGGGCGAATACTAACTATGGCTACACCTTC
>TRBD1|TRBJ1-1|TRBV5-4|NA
CASSPQTGDVNTEAFF
TGTGCCAGCAGCCCCCAGACAGGGGACGTTAACACTGAAGCTTTCTTT
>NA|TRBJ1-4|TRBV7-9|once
CASSFQGSEKLFF
TGTGCCAGCAGCTTTCAGGGATCTGAAAAACTGTTTTTT
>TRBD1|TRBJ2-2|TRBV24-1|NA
CATSDGDRVGTGELFF
TGTGCCACCAGTGATGGGGACAGGGTGGGCACCGGGGAGCTGTTTTTT